This T cell receptor (beta chain) was found in a study of blood T cell repertoires in COVID-19. Profiling relied on immunoSEQ multiplex PCR, and the TCRdb table lists in-frame clones only, not all of them. Among fewer than 400,000 clones, 70% to 90% were seen once, and the ten largest hold 2.5% to 3.5%. This CDR3 spans 15 amino acids. Trimming cost V 0 bases and J 5 bases; bases outside gene matches: 4. In germline, CDR1 is SGDLS, CDR2 YYNGEE. The TCR sequence derives from a human donor in a cohort sampled during active COVID-19. Sequencing input: peripheral blood. The rearrangement links TRBV9 to TRBJ1-1; 10 bases match TRBD1. CDR3 DNA: TGTGCCAGCAGCGTAGCCGGGACAGGGGTTACTGAAGCTTTCTTT. This translates into CASSVAGTGVTEAFF.